These 21 T cell receptor beta chains came from one sample sequenced in a study of T cell responses to AZD1222 COVID-19 vaccine. Sequenced by immunoSEQ multiplex PCR; TCRdb stores in-frame clones only, minus some. The table lists around 99,000 clones, approximately 90% of them singletons. The input for sequencing was peripheral blood, taken on day 0 of AZD1222 vaccination. These receptors all come from an adult in good health.

The chain links TRBV5-6 to TRBJ2-2, with TRBD2 identical over 9 bases. The CDR3 covers 13 residues. Germline CDR1 and CDR2: SGHDT and YYEEEE. With 8 bases clipped from V and 1 base from J, the junction kept 0 bases outside the gene matches. CDR3 bases: TGTGCCAGTAGCGGGGGGAACACCGGGGAGCTGTTTTTT. Amino acid sequence: CASSGGNTGELFF.

This chain joins TRBV19 and TRBJ1-1; D is uncertain. V was cut by 0 bases and J by 1 base, with 6 bases left in between. This CDR3 is built from 14 residues. The germline V gene encodes CDR1 LNHDA and CDR2 SQIVND (reference sequence). The CDR3 coding sequence is TGTGCCAGTAGTATAGATCCTGGGAACACTGAAGCTTTCTTT. Protein: CASSIDPGNTEAFF.

The chain uses TRBV7-7 and TRBJ2-7; TRBD2 agrees at 10 bases. The CDR3 consists of 18 residues. Losses at the gene ends were 5 bases for V and 3 bases for J; bases not matched to a gene: 16. CDR1 and CDR2 from the germline V gene are SSHAT and FNYEAQ (reference sequence). DNA of the CDR3: TGTGCCAGCAGCCCGTTGACTAGCGGGCCTGTGGAGGGCTACGAGCAGTACTTC. Translated: CASSPLTSGPVEGYEQYF.

The chain uses TRBV9 and TRBJ1-2, with D uncertain. Germline CDR1 SGDLS, CDR2 YYNGEE. This CDR3 is 17 amino acids long. V lost 0 bases, J lost 3 bases, and 18 bases lay in between. CDR3 nucleotides: TGTGCCAGCAGCGTAGCCTGGACCCCTACCTCGGACTATGGCTACACCTTC. Its protein product is CASSVAWTPTSDYGYTF. The variable domain in full, completed from reference TRBV9 and TRBJ1-2, reads DSGVTQTPKHLITATGQRVTLRCSPRSGDLSVYWYQQSLDQGLQFLIQYYNGEERAKGNILERFSAQQFPDLHSELNLSSLELGDSALYFCASSVAWTPTSDYGYTFGSGTRLTVV.

V and J are TRBV4-1 and TRBJ1-2; TRBD1 matches at 7 bases. Germline V gives CDR1 MGHRA, CDR2 YSYEKL. CDR3 length: 16 amino acids. V gave up 1 base and J gave up 8 bases; unmatched junction bases: 13. This CDR3 reads CASSQGGSGRGEGYTF. The DNA of the CDR3 is TGCGCCAGCAGCCAAGGCGGTAGTGGCAGGGGGGAAGGCTACACCTTC.

This chain links TRBV19 with TRBJ2-5; TRBD1 is a possible D gene (6 bases). The CDR3 consists of 16 residues. Germline CDR1 LNHDA, CDR2 SQIVND (reference sequence). The V gene lost 5 bases and the J gene lost 9 bases, with 25 bases spanning the gap. CDR3 region: CASSLIGQPDPTAQYF. The CDR3 DNA follows: TGTGCCAGTAGTCTGATCGGACAGCCGGATCCTACGGCCCAGTACTTC. The whole variable domain, filled in from reference TRBV19 and TRBJ2-5, reads DGGITQSPKYLFRKEGQNVTLSCEQNLNHDAMYWYRQDPGQGLRLIYYSQIVNDFQKGDIAEGYSVSREKKESFPLTVTSAQKNPTAFYLCASSLIGQPDPTAQYFGPGTRLLVL.

The genes are TRBV5-1 and TRBJ2-1, with 8 bases that match TRBD2. The CDR3 is 17 amino acids. V lost 4 bases, J lost 9 bases, and 18 bases stayed unmatched. Looked up from germline, CDR1 is SGHRS and CDR2 is YFSETQ. Written as DNA, the CDR3 is TGCGCCAGCAGCCCCCTAGCGGGCGCCCGCGTCGGCGGTGAGCAGTTCTTC. Its translation is CASSPLAGARVGGEQFF.

The chain is built from TRBV4-3 and TRBJ1-1; D may be TRBD1 (6 bases). V was shortened by 0 bases and J by 4 bases, with 18 bases between the two germline ends. The CDR3 totals 17 residues. Looked up from germline, CDR1 is LGHNA and CDR2 is YSLEER. The CDR3 sequence: CASSQEWGGAWGTEAFF. The CDR3, as DNA: TGCGCCAGCAGCCAAGAATGGGGGGGCGCATGGGGCACTGAAGCTTTCTTT.

This chain joins TRBV28 and TRBJ1-5, with TRBD1 matching 9 bases. The V gene's germline CDR1 is MDHEN and CDR2 SYDVKM. The CDR3 has 15 residues. With V trimmed by 4 bases and J by 3 bases, 4 bases remained unmatched. The DNA of the CDR3 is TGTGCCAGCAGTTGGGGACAGGGTCTCAATCAGCCCCAGCATTTT. Encoded protein: CASSWGQGLNQPQHF.

This chain uses TRBV28 with TRBJ2-4; D is possibly TRBD2 (7 bases). V lost 4 bases and J lost 6, with 13 bases in between. This CDR3 contains 14 residues. Germline V gene sequence: CDR1 MDHEN, CDR2 SYDVKM. CDR3: CASSSWGGGNIQYF. CDR3 DNA: TGTGCCAGCAGTTCCTGGGGGGGCGGAAACATTCAGTACTTC.

The chain links TRBV21-1 to TRBJ1-5. TRBV21-1 is given as a pseudogene. This CDR3 region has 16 residues. The CDR3, as DNA: TGTGCCAGCAGCAAATGGCGGAGGGGAGGCAATCAGCCCCAGCATTTT. Residues: CASSKWRRGGNQPQHF.

The genes are TRBV5-3 and TRBJ1-6; D unresolved. TRBV5-3 is an ORF; its function is uncertain. The CDR3 runs to 14 residues. Trimming removed 4 bases at V and 9 bases at J, with 14 bases between. This chain's CDR3 is CARSRKAGGSPLHF. The CDR3 DNA follows: TGTGCCAGAAGCCGTAAGGCCGGCGGTTCACCCCTCCACTTT.

CDR3 region: CATSRDPGLAWNEQFF. The CDR3 DNA is TGTGCCACCAGCAGAGATCCCGGACTAGCATGGAATGAGCAGTTCTTC. The V call is TRBV15, the J call TRBJ2-1, with 8 positions matching TRBD2. The CDR3 covers 16 residues. J gave up 7 bases and V 0 bases, and 8 bases lay outside the gene matches. The germline CDR1 and CDR2 sequences are LNHNV and YYDKDF (reference sequence). Based on the CDR3 plus reference TRBV15 and TRBJ2-1, the full variable domain is DAMVIQNPRYQVTQFGKPVTLSCSQTLNHNVMYWYQQKSSQAPKLLFHYYDKDFNNEADTPDNFQSRRPNTSFCFLDIRSPGLGDTAMYLCATSRDPGLAWNEQFFGPGTRLTVL.

The chain uses TRBV4-3 and TRBJ1-1; no reliable D call. V was clipped by 1 base and J by 6 bases, with 12 bases between them. The CDR3 sequence is 14 residues long. The germline V gene encodes CDR1 LGHNA and CDR2 YSLEER. CDR3 nucleotides: TGCGCCAGCAGCCAAGTCCGTACGAGGGCTGAAGCTTTCTTT. Its translation is CASSQVRTRAEAFF.

In its sample, this clone was seen once. The chain combines TRBV18 with TRBJ1-2, with 9 positions matching TRBD1. J gave up 8 bases and V 6 bases, and 10 bases lay outside the gene matches. The CDR3 consists of 14 residues. Germline V lookup: CDR1 KGHSH, CDR2 LQKENI. CDR3: CASSSGQGMYGYTF. In DNA form, the CDR3 reads TGTGCCAGCTCTTCAGGACAGGGGATGTACGGCTACACCTTC.

The chain has TRBV2 and TRBJ1-1; D is unresolved. V was shortened by 8 bases and J by 7 bases, with 8 bases between the two germline ends. This CDR3 has 10 amino acids. CDR1 and CDR2 (germline): SNHLY, FYNNEI. CDR3: CASGAGEAFF. DNA for the CDR3: TGTGCCAGCGGAGCGGGTGAAGCTTTCTTT.

The chain is built from TRBV7-2 and TRBJ2-3; 12 bases are shared with TRBD2. Trimming removed 5 bases from V and 14 bases from J; junction bases left unmatched: 8. The length of the CDR3 is 13 residues. CDR1 is SGHTA and CDR2 is FQGNSA in the germline V gene. The CDR3 DNA sequence: TGTGCCAGCAGCCCAAGGACTAGCGGGGAGGGGTATTTT. Its translation is CASSPRTSGEGYF.

The CDR3, as DNA: TGTGCCAGCAGCCAAGGGACACCCTCGGGGAACACTGAAGCTTTCTTT. Its protein product is CASSQGTPSGNTEAFF. The chain employs TRBV3-1 (or the pseudogene TRBV3-2) and TRBJ1-1; a possible D gene is TRBD1 (5 bases). Per germline, CDR1 LGHDT and CDR2 YNNKEL (reference sequence). This CDR3 has 16 residues. V shed 1 base and J shed 1 base, with 13 bases lying between them.

The chain carries TRBV14 and TRBJ1-1; TRBD1 agrees at 7 bases. Germline assignment: CDR1 SGHDN and CDR2 FVKESK. Germline trimming cut 1 base from V and 13 bases from J; bases unmatched to any gene: 9. This CDR3 has 13 amino acids. Here the CDR3 reads CASSQVRQGKVFF. The CDR3 region has the DNA TGTGCCAGCAGCCAAGTCCGACAGGGTAAGGTTTTCTTT.

This chain links TRBV6-5 with TRBJ1-4; TRBD1 agrees at 7 bases. The CDR3 loop spans 12 amino acids. Germline V gene lookup returns CDR1 MNHEY and CDR2 SVGAGI. V trimming: 10 bases; J trimming: 8 bases; junction bases outside the gene matches: 7. The DNA of the CDR3 is TGTGCCACTGAGGGGGCTTGGGAAAAACTGTTTTTT. It specifies CATEGAWEKLFF.

The chain has TRBV27 and TRBJ2-6; D may be TRBD1 (5 bases). Between the trimmed V and J ends, which lost 2 bases and 0 bases, there was a span of 5 bases. Germline V gene data show CDR1 as MNHEY and CDR2 as SMNVEV (reference sequence). The CDR3 runs 15 residues. In DNA form, the CDR3 reads TGTGCCAGCAGTTTAACAGGCTCTGGGGCCAACGTCCTGACTTTC. This sequence encodes CASSLTGSGANVLTF.